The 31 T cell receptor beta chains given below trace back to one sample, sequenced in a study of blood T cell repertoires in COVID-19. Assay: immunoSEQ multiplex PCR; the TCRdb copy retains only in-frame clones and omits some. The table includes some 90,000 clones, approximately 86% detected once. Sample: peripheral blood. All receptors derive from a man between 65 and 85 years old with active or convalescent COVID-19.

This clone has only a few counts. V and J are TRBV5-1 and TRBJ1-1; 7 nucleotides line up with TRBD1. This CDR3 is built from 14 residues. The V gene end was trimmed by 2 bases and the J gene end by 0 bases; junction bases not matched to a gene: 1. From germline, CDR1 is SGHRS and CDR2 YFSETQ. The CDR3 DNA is TGCGCCAGCAGCTTCACAGGGGTGAACACTGAAGCTTTCTTT. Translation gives CASSFTGVNTEAFF.

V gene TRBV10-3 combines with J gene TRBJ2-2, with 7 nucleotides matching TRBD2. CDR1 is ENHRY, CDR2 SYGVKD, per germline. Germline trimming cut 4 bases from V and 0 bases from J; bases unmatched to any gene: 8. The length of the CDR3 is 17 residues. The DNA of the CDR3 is TGTGCCATCAGTGCGGGGGGAAGGCTATCGAACACCGGGGAGCTGTTTTTT. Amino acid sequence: CAISAGGRLSNTGELFF.

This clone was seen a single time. CDR3 amino acids: CASSPGITGNTEAFF. The CDR3 nucleotides read TGTGCCAGCTCACCAGGGATCACAGGGAACACTGAAGCTTTCTTT. The chain combines TRBV18 with TRBJ1-1; D may be TRBD1 (5 bases). The length of the CDR3 is 15 residues. Trimming stripped 2 bases from V and 1 base from J, with 11 bases between. Germline CDR1 is KGHSH and CDR2 is LQKENI.

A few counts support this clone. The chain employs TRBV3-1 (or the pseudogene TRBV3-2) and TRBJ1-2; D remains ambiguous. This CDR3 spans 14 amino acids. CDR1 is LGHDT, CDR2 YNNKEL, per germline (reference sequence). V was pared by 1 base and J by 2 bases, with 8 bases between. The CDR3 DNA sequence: TGTGCCAGCAGCCAAGGGCGGCAGAACTATGGCTACACCTTC. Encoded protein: CASSQGRQNYGYTF.

The CDR3 spells CASSLGRGSSYEQYF. The CDR3 bases are TGTGCCAGCAGCTTAGGCAGGGGGTCCTCCTACGAGCAGTACTTC. The V and J genes are TRBV7-3 and TRBJ2-7, with 7 bases aligning to TRBD1. The ends lost 2 bases at V and 0 bases at J; junction bases unmatched: 4. The germline gives CDR1 SGHTA, CDR2 FQGTGA. The length of the CDR3 is 15 residues.

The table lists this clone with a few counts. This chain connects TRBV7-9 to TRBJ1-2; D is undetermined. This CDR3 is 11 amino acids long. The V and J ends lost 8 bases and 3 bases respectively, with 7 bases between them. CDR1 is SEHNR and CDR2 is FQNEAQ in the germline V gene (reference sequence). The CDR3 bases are TGTGCCAGCGGAGCCGACTATGGCTACACCTTC. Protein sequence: CASGADYGYTF.

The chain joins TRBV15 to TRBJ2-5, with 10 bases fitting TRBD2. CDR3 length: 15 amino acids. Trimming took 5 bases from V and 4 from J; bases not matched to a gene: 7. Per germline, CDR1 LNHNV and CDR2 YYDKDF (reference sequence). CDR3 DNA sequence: TGTGCCACCAGCGCACCCCGGACTAGCGGAGAGACCCAGTACTTC. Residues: CATSAPRTSGETQYF.

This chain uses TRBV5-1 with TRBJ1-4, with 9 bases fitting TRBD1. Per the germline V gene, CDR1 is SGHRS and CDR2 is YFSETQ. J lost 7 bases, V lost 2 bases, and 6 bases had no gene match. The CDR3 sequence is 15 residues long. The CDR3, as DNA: TGCGCCAGCAGCTTTACCGGGACAGGGAGTGAAAAACTGTTTTTT. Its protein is CASSFTGTGSEKLFF.

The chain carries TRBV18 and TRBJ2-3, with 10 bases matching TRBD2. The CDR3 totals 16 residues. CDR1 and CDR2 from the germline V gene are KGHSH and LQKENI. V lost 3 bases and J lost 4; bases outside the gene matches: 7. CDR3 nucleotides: TGTGCCAGCTCACCGCAACTAGCGGGGCCCTCAGATACGCAGTATTTT. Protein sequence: CASSPQLAGPSDTQYF.

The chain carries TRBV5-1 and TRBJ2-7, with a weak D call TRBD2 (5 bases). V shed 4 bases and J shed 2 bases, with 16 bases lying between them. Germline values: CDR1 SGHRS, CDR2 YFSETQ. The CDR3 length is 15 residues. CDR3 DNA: TGCGCCAGCAGCCCTCGACTACTTCCAGCCTACGAGCAGTACTTC. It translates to CASSPRLLPAYEQYF.

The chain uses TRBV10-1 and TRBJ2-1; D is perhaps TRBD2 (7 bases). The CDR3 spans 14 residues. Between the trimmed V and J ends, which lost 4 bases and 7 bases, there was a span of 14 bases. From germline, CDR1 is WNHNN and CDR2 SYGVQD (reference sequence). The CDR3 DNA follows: TGCGCCAGCAGTGTACGGGGGGCAATGAATGAGCAGTTCTTC. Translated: CASSVRGAMNEQFF.

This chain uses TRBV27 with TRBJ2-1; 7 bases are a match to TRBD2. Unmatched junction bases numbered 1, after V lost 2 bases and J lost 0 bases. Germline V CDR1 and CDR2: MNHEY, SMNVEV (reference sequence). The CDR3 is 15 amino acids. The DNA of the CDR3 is TGTGCCAGCAGTTTAGCTAGCGGCTCCTACAATGAGCAGTTCTTC. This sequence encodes CASSLASGSYNEQFF.

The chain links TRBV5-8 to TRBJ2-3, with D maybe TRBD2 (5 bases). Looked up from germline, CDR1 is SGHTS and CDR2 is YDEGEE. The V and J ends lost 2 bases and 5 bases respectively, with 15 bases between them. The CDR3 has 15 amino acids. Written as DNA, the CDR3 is TGTGCCAGCAGCTTTCGGGGAATTGGTGTAGATACGCAGTATTTT. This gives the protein CASSFRGIGVDTQYF.

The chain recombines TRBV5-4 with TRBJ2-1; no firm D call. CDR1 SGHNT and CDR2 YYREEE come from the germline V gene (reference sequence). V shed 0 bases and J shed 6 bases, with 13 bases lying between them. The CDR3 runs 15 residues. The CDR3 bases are TGTGCCAGCAGCTTGGACCGCGGCCTCCCCAATGAGCAGTTCTTC. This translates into CASSLDRGLPNEQFF.

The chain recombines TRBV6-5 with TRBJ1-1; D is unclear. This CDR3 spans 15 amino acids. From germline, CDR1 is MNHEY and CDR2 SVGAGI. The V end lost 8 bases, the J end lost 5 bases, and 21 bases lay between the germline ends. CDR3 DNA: TGTGCCAGCGGGCCCTCTCCAATTGGTGTAACTGAAGCTTTCTTT. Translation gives CASGPSPIGVTEAFF.

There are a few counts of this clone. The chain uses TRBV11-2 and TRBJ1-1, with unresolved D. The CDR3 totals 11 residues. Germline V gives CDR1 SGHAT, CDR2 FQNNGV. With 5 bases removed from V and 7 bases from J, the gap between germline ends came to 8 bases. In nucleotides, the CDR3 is TGTGCCAGCAGCCTGCAGGATGAAGCTTTCTTT. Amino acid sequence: CASSLQDEAFF.

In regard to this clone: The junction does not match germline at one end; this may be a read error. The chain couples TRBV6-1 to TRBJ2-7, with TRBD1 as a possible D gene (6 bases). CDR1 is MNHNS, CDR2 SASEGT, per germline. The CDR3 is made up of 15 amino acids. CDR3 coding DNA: TGTGCCAGCAGCGAAGGTAGGCAGGGGCTCCAAGAGCAGTACTTC. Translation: CASSEGRQGLQEQYF.

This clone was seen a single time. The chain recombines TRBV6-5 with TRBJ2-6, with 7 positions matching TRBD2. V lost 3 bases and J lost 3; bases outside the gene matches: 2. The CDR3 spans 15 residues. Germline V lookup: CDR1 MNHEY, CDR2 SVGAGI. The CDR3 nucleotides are TGTGCCAGCAGTTATGGGAGGGGTGGGGCCAACGTCCTGACTTTC. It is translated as CASSYGRGGANVLTF.

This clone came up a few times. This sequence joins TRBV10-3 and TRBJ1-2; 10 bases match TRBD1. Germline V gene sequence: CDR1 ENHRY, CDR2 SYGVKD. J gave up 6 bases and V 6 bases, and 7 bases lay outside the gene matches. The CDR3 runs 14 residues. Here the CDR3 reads CAIRPTGGVDGYTF. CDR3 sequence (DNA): TGTGCCATCAGACCGACAGGGGGCGTTGATGGCTACACCTTC.

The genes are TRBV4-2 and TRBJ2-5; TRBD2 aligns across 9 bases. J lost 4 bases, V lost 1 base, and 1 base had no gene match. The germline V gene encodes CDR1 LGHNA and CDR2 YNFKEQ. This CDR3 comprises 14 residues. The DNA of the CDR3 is TGTGCCAGCAGCCAAGCTAGCGGGGTAGAGACCCAGTACTTC. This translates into CASSQASGVETQYF.

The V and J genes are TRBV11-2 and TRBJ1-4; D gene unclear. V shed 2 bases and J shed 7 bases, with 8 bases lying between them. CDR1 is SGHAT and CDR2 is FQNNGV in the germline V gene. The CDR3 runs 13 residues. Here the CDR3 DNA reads TGTGCCAGCAGCTTATATACCGGTGAAAAACTGTTTTTT. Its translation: CASSLYTGEKLFF.

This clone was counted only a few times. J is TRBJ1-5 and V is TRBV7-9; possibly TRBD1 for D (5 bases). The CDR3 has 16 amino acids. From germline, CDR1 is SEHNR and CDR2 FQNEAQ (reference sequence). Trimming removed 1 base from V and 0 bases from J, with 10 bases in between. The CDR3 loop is CASSLGTLNSNQPQHF. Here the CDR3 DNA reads TGTGCCAGCAGCTTAGGGACACTAAATAGCAATCAGCCCCAGCATTTT.

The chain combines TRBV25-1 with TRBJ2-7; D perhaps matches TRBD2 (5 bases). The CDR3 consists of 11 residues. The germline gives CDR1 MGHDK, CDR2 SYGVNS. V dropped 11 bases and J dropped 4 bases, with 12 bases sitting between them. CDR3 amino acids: CASSREYEQYF. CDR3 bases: TGTGCCTCCAGTAGGGAGTACGAGCAGTACTTC.

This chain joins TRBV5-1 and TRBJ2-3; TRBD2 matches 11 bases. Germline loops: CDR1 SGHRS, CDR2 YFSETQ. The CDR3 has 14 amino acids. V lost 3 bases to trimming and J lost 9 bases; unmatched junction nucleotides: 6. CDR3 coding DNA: TGCGCCAGCAGCTCCGGGACTAGCGGCGGAACGCAGTATTTT. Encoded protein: CASSSGTSGGTQYF.

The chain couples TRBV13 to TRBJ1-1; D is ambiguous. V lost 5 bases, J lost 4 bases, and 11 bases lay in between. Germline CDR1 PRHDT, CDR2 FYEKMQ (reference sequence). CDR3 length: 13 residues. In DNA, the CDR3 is TGTGCCAGCAGCCTACAACGGGGCACTGAAGCTTTCTTT. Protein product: CASSLQRGTEAFF.

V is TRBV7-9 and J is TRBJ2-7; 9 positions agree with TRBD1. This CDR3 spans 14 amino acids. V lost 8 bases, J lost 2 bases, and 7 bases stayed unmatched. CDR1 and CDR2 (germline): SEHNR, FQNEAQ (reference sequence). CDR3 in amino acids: CASQDRGTTYEQYF. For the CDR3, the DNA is TGTGCCAGCCAAGACAGGGGGACAACCTACGAGCAGTACTTC.

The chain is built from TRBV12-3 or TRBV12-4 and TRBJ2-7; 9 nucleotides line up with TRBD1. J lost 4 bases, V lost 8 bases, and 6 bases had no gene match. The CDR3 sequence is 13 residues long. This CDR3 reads CASRPTGGYEQYF. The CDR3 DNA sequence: TGTGCCAGCCGACCGACAGGGGGTTACGAGCAGTACTTC.

As DNA, the CDR3 is TGCAGCGCCGAACAACTAGGAGAGACCCAGTACTTC. Its protein is CSAEQLGETQYF. This chain connects TRBV29-1 to TRBJ2-5, with a tentative D call TRBD2 (5 bases). Per germline, CDR1 SQVTM and CDR2 ANQGSEA. This CDR3 has 12 amino acids. V lost 7 bases, J lost 4 bases, and 13 bases lay in between.

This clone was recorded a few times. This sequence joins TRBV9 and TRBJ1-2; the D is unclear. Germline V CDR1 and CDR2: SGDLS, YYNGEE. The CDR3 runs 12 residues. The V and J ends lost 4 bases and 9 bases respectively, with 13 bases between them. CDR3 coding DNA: TGTGCCAGCAGCCGCGACATTTCCCGCTACACCTTC. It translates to CASSRDISRYTF.

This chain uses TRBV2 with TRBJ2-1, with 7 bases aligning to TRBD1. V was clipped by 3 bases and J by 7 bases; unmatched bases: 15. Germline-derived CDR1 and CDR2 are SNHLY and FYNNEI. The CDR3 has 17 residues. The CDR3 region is CASSDIPTGVTGNEQFF. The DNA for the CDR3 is TGTGCCAGCAGTGACATCCCAACAGGGGTAACAGGGAATGAGCAGTTCTTC.

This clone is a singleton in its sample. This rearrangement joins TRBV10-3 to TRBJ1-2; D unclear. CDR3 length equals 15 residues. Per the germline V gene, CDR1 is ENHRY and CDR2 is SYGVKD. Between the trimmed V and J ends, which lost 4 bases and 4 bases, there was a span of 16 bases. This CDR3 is CAISATSLNSYGYTF. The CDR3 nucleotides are TGTGCCATCAGTGCGACAAGTCTTAATAGCTATGGCTACACCTTC.